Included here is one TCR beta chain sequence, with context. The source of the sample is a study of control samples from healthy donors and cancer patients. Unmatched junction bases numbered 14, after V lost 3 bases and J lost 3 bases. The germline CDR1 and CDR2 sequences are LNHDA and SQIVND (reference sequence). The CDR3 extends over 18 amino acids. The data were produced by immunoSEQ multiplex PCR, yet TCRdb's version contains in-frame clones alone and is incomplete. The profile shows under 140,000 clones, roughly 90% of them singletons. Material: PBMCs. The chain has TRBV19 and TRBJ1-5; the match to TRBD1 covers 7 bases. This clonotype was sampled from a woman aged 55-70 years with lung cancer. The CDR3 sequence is CASSMKGARPVNNQPQHF. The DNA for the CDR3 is TGTGCCAGTAGTATGAAGGGGGCGCGCCCAGTCAACAATCAGCCCCAGCATTTT. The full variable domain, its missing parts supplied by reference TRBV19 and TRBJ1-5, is DGGITQSPKYLFRKEGQNVTLSCEQNLNHDAMYWYRQDPGQGLRLIYYSQIVNDFQKGDIAEGYSVSREKKESFPLTVTSAQKNPTAFYLCASSMKGARPVNNQPQHFGDGTRLSIL.